The 9 T cell receptor beta chains below all came from one sample that was sequenced in a study of radiotherapy plus CTLA-4 blockade in lung cancer. Here immunoSEQ multiplex PCR was the method, and the copy in TCRdb shows in-frame clones only, minus some. The top ten clones hold over 2% of a sample with roughly 110,000 clones, 85% to 90% of them seen once. The sample here was peripheral blood, taken from a patient treated with radiotherapy plus ipilimumab. These TCRs come from a human donor with non-small cell lung cancer that progressed on radiotherapy plus ipilimumab. Some clones in this sample may be carry-over from other donors' samples.

The chain couples TRBV10-2 to TRBJ1-6; TRBD1 might be the D (6 bases). The CDR3 covers 16 residues. Trimming took 3 bases from V and 0 from J, leaving 9 bases between them. The germline V gene encodes CDR1 WSHSY and CDR2 SAAADI. The CDR3 DNA reads TGCGCCAGCAGTGAAGGGGGGCTCTCCTATAATTCACCCCTCCACTTT. Translation gives CASSEGGLSYNSPLHF.

V and J are TRBV5-6 and TRBJ2-3, with 8 bases fitting TRBD2. Germline assignment: CDR1 SGHDT and CDR2 YYEEEE. The CDR3 totals 14 residues. Trimming took 6 bases from V and 1 from J; bases not matched to a gene: 4. This CDR3 is CASTSAGGTDTQYF. In DNA form, the CDR3 reads TGTGCCAGCACCTCAGCGGGGGGCACAGATACGCAGTATTTT. The full variable domain, rest sourced from reference TRBV5-6 and TRBJ2-3, is DAGVTQSPTHLIKTRGQQVTLRCSPKSGHDTVSWYQQALGQGPQFIFQYYEEEERQRGNFPDRFSGHQFPNYSSELNVNALLLGDSALYLCASTSAGGTDTQYFGPGTRLTVL.

The chain has TRBV9 and TRBJ2-1; a possible D gene is TRBD2 (6 bases). This CDR3 comprises 14 residues. The germline gives CDR1 SGDLS, CDR2 YYNGEE. Trimming removed 0 bases from V and 7 bases from J, with 11 bases in between. CDR3 loop: CASSVGRGRNEQFF. The CDR3 nucleotides are TGTGCCAGCAGCGTAGGGCGGGGCCGAAATGAGCAGTTCTTC.

The chain recombines TRBV29-1 with TRBJ2-1; perhaps TRBD1 as D (5 bases). Germline V gene sequence: CDR1 SQVTM, CDR2 ANQGSEA. The CDR3 consists of 10 residues. The germline V and J ends were trimmed by 4 bases and 10 bases, with 8 bases remaining between them. The CDR3 DNA reads TGCAGCGTTGGTCACAGGGAGCAGTTCTTC. Protein product: CSVGHREQFF.

The chain employs TRBV5-4 and TRBJ2-5; no clear D gene. The CDR3 covers 12 residues. Germline CDR1 is SGHNT and CDR2 is YYREEE (reference sequence). The V end was cut by 4 bases, the J end by 5 bases, with 9 bases between. DNA for the CDR3: TGTGCCAGCAGCATTAAAAGGGAGACCCAGTACTTC. This codes for CASSIKRETQYF.

CDR3 bases: TGCGCCAGCAGCCAAGAGGTAGGTGGCGGCACTGAAGCTTTCTTT. Protein: CASSQEVGGGTEAFF. The chain carries TRBV4-3 and TRBJ1-1; D not resolved. Germline V gene data show CDR1 as LGHNA and CDR2 as YSLEER. Trimming took off 0 bases at V and 4 bases at J, with 12 bases between the two ends. CDR3 length: 15 amino acids.

The V and J genes are TRBV5-5 and TRBJ2-5; D uncertain. The V and J ends lost 5 bases and 5 bases respectively, with 16 bases between them. Germline V gene lookup returns CDR1 SGHKS and CDR2 YYEKEE (reference sequence). This CDR3 has 14 residues. The CDR3 DNA sequence: TGTGCCAGCAGTCGACGGGCAATTGCGGAGACCCAGTACTTC. It codes for CASSRRAIAETQYF. Based on the CDR3 plus reference TRBV5-5 and TRBJ2-5, the full variable domain is DAGVTQSPTHLIKTRGQQVTLRCSPISGHKSVSWYQQVLGQGPQFIFQYYEKEERGRGNFPDRFSARQFPNYSSELNVNALLLGDSALYLCASSRRAIAETQYFGPGTRLLVL.

This clone came up once. The V gene is TRBV5-4, the J gene TRBJ1-1; possible D gene TRBD1, 5 bases. This CDR3 has 15 residues. V shed 3 bases and J shed 1 base, with 13 bases lying between them. The germline gives CDR1 SGHNT, CDR2 YYREEE (reference sequence). The CDR3 region has the DNA TGTGCCAGCAGCTCCCCCGGGGGGTGGAACACTGAAGCTTTCTTT. It translates to CASSSPGGWNTEAFF.

This clone was seen only once. The chain carries TRBV29-1 and TRBJ2-5; D is possibly TRBD2 (7 bases). The CDR3 has 12 amino acids. Germline CDR1 reads SQVTM; CDR2 reads ANQGSEA. V lost 8 bases to trimming and J lost 3 bases, with 13 bases between them. The CDR3 sequence is CSYGGPEETQYF. The CDR3 DNA reads TGCAGCTACGGGGGGCCTGAAGAGACCCAGTACTTC.